A selection of T cell receptor beta chains follows, all from one sample in a study of early stage breast cancer tumors. Here immunoSEQ multiplex PCR was the method, and the copy in TCRdb shows in-frame clones only, minus some. The table records about 30,000 clones, more than 65% of them present only once. Sequenced material: breast tumor tissue. Receptor source: a person aged 30-39 years with breast cancer. Both conserved end residues are part of each CDR3. D genes are given only for firm matches. The size of a clone is reported for some rows only, either as once, few or many, or as a class for expanded clones.

TRBJ2-5 | TRBV2 | NA | NA | CAWQGQETQYF | TGTGCATGGCAGGGCCAAGAGACCCAGTACTTC
TRBJ2-5 | TRBV27 | NA | few | CASSSSGPQETQYF | TGTGCCAGCAGTTCCTCCGGCCCCCAAGAGACCCAGTACTTC
TRBJ2-5 | TRBV6-1 | NA | NA | CASHTRDQETQYF | TGTGCCAGTCATACACGGGACCAAGAGACCCAGTACTTC
TRBJ2-7 | TRBV4-1 | NA | NA | CASRPHRGRPSYEQYF | TGCGCCAGCAGACCTCATCGGGGAAGGCCCTCCTACGAGCAGTACTTC
TRBJ2-3 | TRBV5-4 | TRBD2 | NA | CASSLAGGLKSTQYF | TGTGCCAGCAGCTTAGCGGGAGGTCTCAAAAGTACGCAGTATTTT
TRBJ2-1 | TRBV5-8 | NA | NA | CASSPALDNEQFF | TGTGCCAGCAGCCCCGCCCTGGACAATGAGCAGTTCTTC
TRBJ1-2 | TRBV14 | NA | NA | CASSPALAANYGYTF | TGTGCCAGCAGCCCCGCCTTGGCAGCTAACTATGGCTACACCTTC
TRBJ2-3 | TRBV15 | TRBD2 | NA | CATSRAPGTSGRSSNTQYF | TGTGCCACCAGCAGAGCTCCCGGGACTAGCGGGAGGTCGTCTAATACGCAGTATTTT
TRBJ1-4 | TRBV6-5 | NA | NA | CASSYVKGEKLFF | TGTGCCAGCAGTTACGTCAAGGGTGAAAAACTGTTTTTT
TRBJ2-3 | TRBV6-1 | TRBD2 | NA | CASRGLAGYTDTQYF | TGTGCCAGCAGAGGACTAGCGGGATACACAGATACGCAGTATTTT
TRBJ2-1 | TRBV10-3 | NA | NA | CAISELVDTYNEQFF | TGTGCCATCAGTGAGTTGGTAGATACGTACAATGAGCAGTTCTTC
TRBJ2-2 | TRBV7-8 | NA | NA | CASSRDREGHGELFF | TGTGCCAGCAGCAGAGACAGGGAGGGCCACGGGGAGCTGTTTTTT
TRBJ2-1 | TRBV4-2 | TRBD2 | NA | CASSLGLAGELGSYNEQFF | TGTGCCAGCAGCCTGGGACTAGCGGGGGAGCTTGGCTCCTACAATGAGCAGTTCTTC
TRBJ1-5 | TRBV27 | NA | NA | CASSLSYNPSQPQHF | TGTGCCAGCAGTTTATCGTACAACCCCAGTCAGCCCCAGCATTTT
TRBJ2-1 | TRBV5-1 | NA | few | CASSFDNEQFF | TGCGCCAGCAGCTTTGACAATGAGCAGTTCTTC
TRBJ1-5 | TRBV6-5 | NA | NA | CASGQLGGPDQPQHF | TGTGCCAGCGGCCAGCTAGGGGGACCAGATCAGCCCCAGCATTTT
TRBJ2-2 | TRBV7-3 | NA | NA | CASSTNRQNTGELFF | TGTGCCAGCAGCACGAACCGACAGAACACCGGGGAGCTGTTTTTT
TRBJ1-3 | TRBV19 | TRBD1 | NA | CASSGRQGAIGNTIYF | TGTGCCAGTAGTGGACGACAGGGGGCGATCGGAAACACCATATATTTT
TRBJ2-7 | TRBV18 | TRBD2 | NA | CASSPQPLAGGDEQYF | TGTGCCAGCTCACCTCAGCCACTAGCGGGAGGGGACGAGCAGTACTTC
TRBJ2-2 | TRBV15 | TRBD2 | NA | CATSRYGTSGSSHTGELFF | TGTGCCACCAGCAGATATGGGACTAGCGGGAGCTCGCACACCGGGGAGCTGTTTTTT
TRBJ2-1 | TRBV5-1 | TRBD2 | few | CASSGGTSVNNEQFF | TGCGCCAGCAGCGGCGGGACTAGCGTCAACAATGAGCAGTTCTTC
TRBJ1-6 | TRBV18 | NA | NA | CASSPPGGSSYNSPLHF | TGTGCCAGCTCACCACCAGGAGGGAGCTCCTATAATTCACCCCTCCACTTT
TRBJ2-7 | TRBV30 | NA | NA | CAWSARGATGEQYF | TGTGCCTGGAGCGCCCGGGGGGCGACGGGAGAGCAGTACTTC
TRBJ2-3 | TRBV5-4 | NA | NA | CASSLQGSTDTQYF | TGTGCCAGCAGCTTGCAGGGGAGCACAGATACGCAGTATTTT
TRBJ2-1 | TRBV19 | TRBD2 | NA | CASSSLPSGGYNEQFF | TGTGCCAGTAGTTCCCTTCCTAGCGGGGGCTACAATGAGCAGTTCTTC
TRBJ1-2 | TRBV11-3 | NA | NA | CASTYSQARASGYTF | TGTGCCAGCACCTATAGCCAGGCCAGGGCTAGCGGCTACACCTTC
TRBJ1-2 | TRBV5-5 | NA | NA | CASSYTGTKPYGYTF | TGTGCCAGCAGCTACACCGGGACCAAACCCTATGGCTACACCTTC
TRBJ2-7 | TRBV7-2 | NA | NA | CASSSLTVSSYEQYF | TGTGCCAGCAGCTCCCTGACGGTAAGCTCCTACGAGCAGTACTTC
TRBJ1-2 | TRBV5-6 | NA | NA | CASSLESGNYGYTF | TGTGCCAGCAGCTTGGAATCTGGGAACTATGGCTACACCTTC
TRBJ2-7 | TRBV9 | NA | NA | CASSVATGGRDEQYF | TGTGCCAGCAGCGTAGCTACCGGGGGGCGAGACGAGCAGTACTTC
TRBJ2-3 | TRBV19 | NA | NA | CASRSAYSTDTQYF | TGTGCCAGTCGCAGTGCTTATAGCACAGATACGCAGTATTTT
TRBJ2-2 | TRBV5-4 | NA | few | CASSLEANTGELFF | TGTGCCAGCAGCCTAGAGGCTAACACCGGGGAGCTGTTTTTT
TRBJ1-1 | TRBV5-5 | NA | NA | CASSLEGRGNTEAFF | TGTGCCAGCAGCTTGGAAGGGCGGGGGAACACTGAAGCTTTCTTT
TRBJ2-1 | TRBV30 | NA | NA | CAWSAWPTYNEQFF | TGTGCCTGGAGTGCGTGGCCCACCTACAATGAGCAGTTCTTC
TRBJ2-7 | TRBV14 | NA | NA | CASSQDHSARLWQYF | TGTGCCAGCAGCCAAGATCACTCGGCCCGCTTATGGCAGTACTTC
TRBJ2-6 | TRBV5-8 | NA | NA | CASTFGGAGANVLTF | TGTGCCAGCACCTTTGGAGGGGCCGGGGCCAACGTCCTGACTTTC
TRBJ2-5 | TRBV7-2 | NA | NA | CASSHWAAQETQYF | TGTGCCAGCAGCCATTGGGCGGCTCAAGAGACCCAGTACTTC
TRBJ1-1 | TRBV5-1 | NA | NA | CASSTSDGLSAEAFF | TGCGCCAGCAGCACCTCGGACGGCCTTTCGGCTGAAGCTTTCTTT
TRBJ2-5 | TRBV5-1 | TRBD2 | NA | CASSSRLAQIFQETQYF | TGCGCCAGCAGCTCGAGACTAGCGCAGATATTCCAAGAGACCCAGTACTTC
TRBJ2-1 | TRBV18 | NA | NA | CASSSSNNEQFF | TGTGCCAGCTCATCTAGCAATAATGAGCAGTTCTTC
TRBJ1-2 | TRBV6-6 | NA | few | CASSITGLGDGYTF | TGTGCCAGCAGTATTACAGGGTTAGGGGACGGCTACACCTTC
TRBJ2-5 | TRBV15 | TRBD2 | NA | CATSREGAGGRRETQYF | TGTGCCACCAGCAGAGAAGGAGCGGGAGGACGCCGAGAGACCCAGTACTTC
TRBJ2-7 | TRBV6-5 | NA | NA | CASSYGLSYEQYF | TGTGCCAGCAGTTACGGGCTTTCCTACGAGCAGTACTTC
TRBJ1-1 | TRBV19 | TRBD1 | NA | CASSLRPGQGAWDTEAFF | TGTGCCAGTAGCCTACGACCGGGACAGGGGGCTTGGGACACTGAAGCTTTCTTT
TRBJ1-1 | TRBV6-5 | NA | NA | CASRTGSGAIAFF | TGTGCCAGCAGAACAGGGTCAGGGGCGATAGCTTTCTTT
TRBJ2-1 | TRBV19 | NA | NA | CASSQPGLSYNEQFF | TGTGCCAGTAGTCAACCGGGTCTCTCCTACAATGAGCAGTTCTTC
TRBJ2-3 | TRBV11-1 | TRBD2 | NA | CASSHWTSGRTDTQYF | TGTGCCAGCAGCCATTGGACTAGCGGGAGGACAGATACGCAGTATTTT